This T cell receptor (beta chain) was captured by sequencing in a study of somatic mutations in cytotoxic T cells in rheumatoid arthritis. Some clones are missing from TCRdb's copy, which holds only in-frame ones; the method was immunoSEQ multiplex PCR. The profile shows approximately 33,000 clones, roughly 80% of them singletons. This clone was counted a few times. Its antigen is as yet unknown. The CDR3 totals 12 residues. V lost 8 bases to trimming and J lost 2 bases, with 10 bases between them. Germline-derived CDR1 and CDR2 are SNHLY and FYNNEI. General observations from the study: The study found no significant difference in CD8+ T-cell clonality between rheumatoid arthritis patients and age-matched healthy controls.

Sample: CD8+ T cells sorted from blood. V usage is TRBV2 and J usage is TRBJ2-7; D gene uncertain. The receptor comes from a man aged 35-49 years in good health. CDR3 DNA sequence: TGTGCCAGCTTTGACACCCCCTACGAGCAGTACTTC. As protein: CASFDTPYEQYF.